Listed below are T cell receptor beta chains from one sample, sequenced in a study of monozygotic twins with inflammatory bowel disease. TCRdb re-called the 5' RACE reads and shows each CDR3 protein once, DNA omitted. In total, the table holds over 150,000 distinct CDR3 sequences. Sequenced material: blood. These receptor sequences come from a human donor with ulcerative colitis or Crohn's disease, or a healthy co-twin of an affected twin (not recorded which). The CDR3 runs from the conserved cysteine through the conserved F or W.

>TRBJ2-3|TRBV4-2
CASSQVPLEGPADTQYF
>TRBJ1-3|TRBV7-9
CASSRARRYSGNTIYF
>TRBJ2-7|TRBV20-1
CSAPPGLGLYEQYF
>TRBJ1-1|TRBV6-5
CASSYRASKNTEAFF
>TRBJ2-1|TRBV19
CASSIATGGYPYNEQFF
>TRBJ1-2|TRBV7-9
CASSLFNWDGFGYTF
>TRBJ2-6|TRBV5-1
CASSLVWTGAGANVLTF
>TRBJ2-1|TRBV10-3
CAIQPAVSYNEQFF
>TRBJ2-3|TRBV4-1
CASSQTSGRTDTQYF
>TRBJ2-3|TRBV29-1
CSVEPPGPSTDTQYF
>TRBJ2-1|TRBV20-1
CSARPRAGFSYNEQFF
>TRBJ1-2|TRBV6-6
CASSQDIFYGYTF
>TRBJ1-5|TRBV5-1
CASSLRGLPEPQHF
>TRBJ2-3|TRBV19
CASSEGANEGDTQYF
>TRBJ2-2|TRBV24-1
CATQDEMNTGELFF
>TRBJ1-5|TRBV20-1
CSARDPDSPQHF
>TRBJ1-5|TRBV12-3/TRBV12-4
CASSLRSLNQPQHF
>TRBJ1-3|TRBV4-1
CASQKRPISGNTIYF
>TRBJ1-1|TRBV5-6
CASSLVRGDTEAFF
>TRBJ2-4|TRBV14
CASNSPLTGRGDIQYF
>TRBJ2-5|TRBV7-3
CASSLGLAGAAYQETQYF
>TRBJ1-1|TRBV14
CASSQETATEAFF
>TRBJ2-3|TRBV13
CASSLNGRGRADTQYF
>TRBJ1-2|TRBV25-1
CASSDAAGQGAGGYTF
>TRBJ2-7|TRBV5-6
CASSPDVSSYEQYF
>TRBJ2-5|TRBV18
CASSLQGGEETQYF
>TRBJ2-2|TRBV19
CASSIKGANTGELFF
>TRBJ2-1|TRBV10-3
CAISSPTSGRGDEQFF
>TRBJ2-2|TRBV5-1
CASRIQGNTGELFF
>TRBJ2-5|TRBV9
CASSGGWQRIRETQYF
>TRBJ2-3|TRBV29-1
CSVELTDNTDTQYF
>TRBJ2-7|TRBV27
CASSWGQLAVYEQYF
>TRBJ2-1|TRBV12-3/TRBV12-4
CASSFGTRGNEQFF